This TCR beta chain was captured in a study of human T cells and chemical hapten exposure. The study's findings and limits: With regard to DPC sensitization, TCRs above 1 in 1000 frequency did not change. Given that the donors had alopecia, their immune response may differ from that seen in healthy people.

In its sample, this clonotype was seen many times. The antigen remains undetermined. Germline assignment: CDR1 SNHLY and CDR2 FYNNEI. CDR3 length: 12 residues. Trimming took off 4 bases at V and 5 bases at J, with 6 bases between the two ends. MiXCR, applied by TCRdb to the RACE reads, yields one record per CDR3 protein. The table records roughly 200,000 distinct CDR3 sequences, 20% to 25% of them present only once. Sample time point: patch test 3, about 24 weeks after DPC sensitization. The treatment is: therapeutic diphenylcyclopropenone sensitization with weekly scalp DPC. Source: whole blood, taken in connection with sensitization to the hapten diphenylcyclopropenone (DPC). The TCR originated in a woman between 40 and 55 years old with alopecia areata. Some clones in this sample may be carry-over from other donors' samples. The chain uses TRBV2 and TRBJ2-1; no firm D call. The CDR3 loop is CASSGADNEQFF. In DNA form, the CDR3 reads TGTGCCAGCAGTGGTGCAGACAATGAGCAGTTCTTC.